This T cell receptor beta chain is from a study of T cells in Graves' hyperthyroidism and ophthalmopathy. There are 20 residues in the CDR3. Germline V gives CDR1 PRHDT, CDR2 FYEKMQ (reference sequence). V lost 3 bases to trimming and J lost 0 bases; unmatched junction nucleotides: 9. On the basis of clinical symptoms, serum thyroxine and TRAb, thyroid ultrasound and orbital computed tomography, diagnoses were made. Study observations and caveats: Ophthalmopathy onset followed model prediction by a median about six months. Researchers found most expanded thyroid clonotypes above 0.001 in blood as well. The authors' 13 V-J model separated ophthalmopathy from stable hyperthyroidism.

RNA transcripts gave rise to amplified TCR beta CDR3 regions. RT-PCR in the first round (using the HTBI primer set) targeted the TCR CDR3. TCRdb re-called the multiplex PCR reads through MiXCR, storing one row per CDR3 protein. This sample has about 720,000 distinct CDR3 sequences, with 18% found just once. Of note for this clonotype: The antigen remains unidentified.

This TCR derives from a woman aged 45-59 years with Graves' hyperthyroidism that later progressed to Graves' ophthalmopathy. Sequencing was carried out using blood. The V and J genes are TRBV13 and TRBJ2-6; 12 bases line up with TRBD1. CDR3 protein: CASSFVAGTGGFSGANVLTF. CDR3 DNA: TGTGCCAGCAGCTTTGTGGCCGGGACAGGGGGCTTCTCTGGGGCCAACGTCCTGACTTTC. The whole variable domain, filled in from reference TRBV13 and TRBJ2-6, reads AAGVIQSPRHLIKEKRETATLKCYPIPRHDTVYWYQQGPGQDPQFLISFYEKMQSDKGSIPDRFSAQQFSDYHSELNMSSLELGDSALYFCASSFVAGTGGFSGANVLTFGAGSRLTVL.